The clone carrying this T cell receptor (beta chain) has just a few counts. Antigen: not known. In germline, CDR1 is MNHEY, CDR2 SVGAGI. This CDR3 has 14 amino acids. Trimming removed 5 bases at V and 9 bases at J, with 14 bases between. These data originate in a study of T-cell memory formation after mild COVID-19. Via MiXCR, TCRdb re-called the 5' RACE reads, giving one row per CDR3 protein. The sample lists approximately 410,000 distinct CDR3 sequences, 20% to 30% seen once, with less than 15% in the top ten. The study's findings and limits: For contracting clones, CD4+ ones sat mainly in CM and EM, CD8+ in EMRA. The pre-infection memory compartment contained some responding clones, suggesting cross-reactive memory joined.

This chain uses TRBV6-5 with TRBJ1-6, with D tentatively TRBD1 (5 bases). The sequence was collected from an adult woman who had mild COVID-19 (a few samples of this study predate the infection). Cell type and time point are not known. Sequenced: PBMCs or a T cell subset sorted from them (not recorded which). CDR3 protein: CASSRRDSLSPLHF. In DNA form, the CDR3 reads TGTGCCAGCAGTCGAAGGGACTCTCTTTCACCCCTCCACTTT.